The 10 T cell receptor beta chains listed next were all sequenced from one sample in a study of blood T cell repertoires in COVID-19. Method: immunoSEQ multiplex PCR; TCRdb's copy keeps in-frame clones and lacks some. In the table there are 160,000 or so clones, 80% to 90% of which are singletons. The sample consisted of peripheral blood. The receptors were gathered from a woman in her seventies with acute or convalescent COVID-19.

The gene calls are TRBV3-1 (or the pseudogene TRBV3-2) and TRBJ2-2; 10 nucleotides agree with TRBD2. Germline trimming cut 1 base from V and 1 base from J; bases unmatched to any gene: 0. Per germline, CDR1 LGHDT and CDR2 YNNKEL (reference sequence). The CDR3 extends over 16 amino acids. CDR3 bases: TGTGCCAGCAGCCAAGGACTAGCGGGGAACACCGGGGAGCTGTTTTTT. Translating gives CASSQGLAGNTGELFF.

V is TRBV7-2 and J is TRBJ2-1, with 7 bases aligning to TRBD1. The CDR3 consists of 15 residues. Germline lookup yields CDR1 SGHTA and CDR2 FQGNSA. V gave up 5 bases and J gave up 5 bases; unmatched junction bases: 9. Written as DNA, the CDR3 is TGTGCCAGCAGCCCCCACAGGGGAGTCAACAATGAGCAGTTCTTC. Translation gives CASSPHRGVNNEQFF.

This chain uses TRBV29-1 with TRBJ1-1, with a possible D match to TRBD1 (6 bases). The V and J ends lost 0 bases and 1 base respectively, with 9 bases between them. The germline gives CDR1 SQVTM, CDR2 ANQGSEA. This CDR3 contains 14 residues. The CDR3 loop reads CSVEDRGWNTEAFF. CDR3 nucleotide sequence: TGCAGCGTTGAAGACAGGGGCTGGAACACTGAAGCTTTCTTT. The whole variable domain, remainder taken from reference TRBV29-1 and TRBJ1-1, is SAVISQKPSRDICQRGTSLTIQCQVDSQVTMMFWYRQQPGQSLTLIATANQGSEATYESGFVIDKFPISRPNLTFSTLTVSNMSPEDSSIYLCSVEDRGWNTEAFFGQGTRLTVV.

The rearrangement uses TRBV6-5 and TRBJ2-7, with 13 bases aligning to TRBD2. J gave up 7 bases and V 2 bases, and 5 bases lay outside the gene matches. Germline V gene data show CDR1 as MNHEY and CDR2 as SVGAGI. The length of the CDR3 is 15 residues. The CDR3 DNA is TGTGCCAGCAGTTACCGGACTAGCGGGAGTGGTGAGCAGTACTTC. This encodes CASSYRTSGSGEQYF.

J is TRBJ1-2 and V is TRBV6-5; 7 nucleotides line up with TRBD1. The CDR3 contains 12 residues. CDR1 is MNHEY, CDR2 SVGAGI, per germline. The junction had 0 bases not matched to a gene; V was cut back by 6 bases and J by 2 bases. Here the CDR3 DNA reads TGTGCCAGCAGGGGACAGAACTATGGCTACACCTTC. Translating gives CASRGQNYGYTF.

The V gene is TRBV5-6, the J gene TRBJ1-2; unclear D gene. V gave up 1 base and J gave up 0 bases, with 7 bases separating them. The CDR3 loop spans 14 amino acids. The germline CDR1 and CDR2 sequences are SGHDT and YYEEEE. The CDR3 region has the DNA TGTGCCAGCAGCTTGTACAGACCTAACTATGGCTACACCTTC. Its translation: CASSLYRPNYGYTF.

This clone was seen more than once but under ten times. This chain connects TRBV4-3 to TRBJ2-1, with 11 bases that match TRBD2. Germline V CDR1 and CDR2: LGHNA, YSLEER. This CDR3 has 18 amino acids. Losses at the gene ends were 3 bases for V and 6 bases for J; bases not matched to a gene: 13. CDR3 coding DNA: TGCGCCAGCAGCCATATCAAAGTACCGGGACTAGCGGCCAATGAGCAGTTCTTC. It specifies CASSHIKVPGLAANEQFF.

The J gene is TRBJ1-2, the V gene TRBV9; D not resolved. Trimming took 5 bases from V and 0 from J, leaving 23 bases between them. The CDR3 runs 18 residues. The germline V gene has CDR1 SGDLS and CDR2 YYNGEE. The CDR3: CASRSLPSGFVPNYGYTF. CDR3 bases: TGTGCCAGCAGGTCCCTCCCGTCAGGCTTCGTTCCTAACTATGGCTACACCTTC.

The CDR3 spells CSVLGLAGTYEQYF. The CDR3 DNA follows: TGCAGCGTCCTCGGACTAGCGGGGACCTACGAGCAGTACTTC. This chain links TRBV29-1 with TRBJ2-7; 12 bases are shared with TRBD2. Germline trimming cut 6 bases from V and 2 bases from J; bases unmatched to any gene: 5. The CDR3 totals 14 residues. Germline V gene lookup returns CDR1 SQVTM and CDR2 ANQGSEA.

This sequence joins TRBV5-1 and TRBJ2-1; 9 bases align to TRBD2. Germline V gene data show CDR1 as SGHRS and CDR2 as YFSETQ. After removal of 7 bases from V and 8 bases from J, the junction contained 10 bases not matched to a gene. CDR3 length: 14 residues. In DNA, the CDR3 is TGCGCCAGCGCCGCGGGGGGGCCTCTGGATGAGCAGTTCTTC. Protein sequence: CASAAGGPLDEQFF.